The rows below give T cell receptor beta chains drawn from one sample of a study of shared clonotypes between healthy human individuals. Measured with immunoSEQ multiplex PCR; TCRdb has only the in-frame clones, and not every one. The sample consists of roughly 2 million clones, around 95% of them appearing once. Sequencing was done on a sample of naive CD4+ T cells sorted from blood. Source of these receptors: a man aged 18 to 30 in good health. CDR3s include the opening cysteine and the closing phenylalanine or tryptophan. The D gene is left open where the match is weak. Not every row has a clone size; where given, it reads once, few, many or a size class.

-,TRBV5-1,TRBJ2-3,-,CASSPLRQTDTQYF,TGCGCCAGCAGCCCCCTACGACAGACAGATACGCAGTATTTT
-,TRBV7-2,TRBJ2-2,TRBD2,CAIPSGRPNTGELFF,TGTGCCATCCCGAGCGGGAGACCGAACACCGGGGAGCTGTTTTTT
-,TRBV29-1,TRBJ1-1,-,CSVAQGGNEAFF,TGCAGCGTTGCACAGGGCGGGAATGAAGCTTTCTTT
-,TRBV6-1,TRBJ1-2,-,CASREALSGGISYGYTF,TGTGCCAGCAGGGAAGCCCTTAGCGGGGGAATATCTTATGGCTACACCTTC
-,TRBV4-1,TRBJ1-6,-,CASSPSSGHINSPLHF,TGCGCCAGCAGCCCCAGCTCGGGACACATTAATTCACCCCTCCACTTT
once,TRBV2,TRBJ1-4,TRBD1,CASRLTGGGNEKLFF,TGTGCCAGCAGACTTACAGGGGGTGGTAATGAAAAACTGTTTTTT
-,TRBV5-1,TRBJ1-1,-,CASSIASVDTEAFF,TGCGCCAGCAGCATTGCCTCTGTGGACACTGAAGCTTTCTTT
-,TRBV7-2,TRBJ2-1,TRBD2,CASSPGLGPYNEQFF,TGTGCCAGCAGCCCAGGACTAGGGCCCTACAATGAGCAGTTCTTC
-,TRBV28,TRBJ2-2,-,CASSLSSILDGNTGELFF,TGTGCCAGCAGTTTATCTTCGATTTTGGACGGGAACACCGGGGAGCTGTTTTTT
-,TRBV6-4,TRBJ2-7,-,CASSGTYEQYF,TGTGCCAGCAGTGGAACCTACGAGCAGTACTTC
-,TRBV18,TRBJ2-1,TRBD2,CASRTSGVYNEQFF,TGTGCCAGCCGGACTAGCGGGGTGTACAATGAGCAGTTCTTC